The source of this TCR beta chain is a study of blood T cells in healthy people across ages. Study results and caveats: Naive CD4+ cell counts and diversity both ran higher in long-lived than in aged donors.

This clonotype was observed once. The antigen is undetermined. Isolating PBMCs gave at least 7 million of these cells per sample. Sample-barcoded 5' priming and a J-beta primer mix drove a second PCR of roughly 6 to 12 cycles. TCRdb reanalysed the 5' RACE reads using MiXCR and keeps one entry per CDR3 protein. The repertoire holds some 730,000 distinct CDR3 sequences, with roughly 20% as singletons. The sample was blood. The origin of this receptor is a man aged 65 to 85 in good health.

CDR3 region: CASSPEEGGAEQFF. CDR3 sequence (DNA): TGTGCCAGCAGCCCAGAGGAGGGCGGGGCTGAGCAGTTCTTC. The chain joins TRBV9 to TRBJ2-1; D perhaps matches TRBD2 (6 bases). The CDR3 is 14 amino acids. The germline gives CDR1 SGDLS, CDR2 YYNGEE. The V and J ends lost 4 bases and 9 bases respectively, with 17 bases between them.